This TCR beta chain was documented in a study of T cell responses to AZD1222 COVID-19 vaccine. Study details: Second-dose timings of about 4 or about 12 weeks were pooled. Regarding the study as a whole: AZD1222 recipients seropositive at baseline numbered only five or six. Dominant CD4 TCR responses targeted spike regions 160-218 and 743-854.

As for this clone: Its specificity is not known.

Data came from immunoSEQ multiplex PCR; TCRdb stores just in-frame clones and leaves some out. The sample gives about 130,000 clones, around 90% of which show up once; about 2% is in the top ten. Trimming pared 5 bases from V and 0 bases from J, leaving 11 bases between. Germline CDR1 is SGHVS and CDR2 is FQNEAQ. The CDR3 is made up of 15 amino acids. The chain has TRBV7-8 and TRBJ1-5, with D uncertain. The TCR comes from an adult in good health. Specimen: peripheral blood, collected on day 0 of AZD1222 vaccination. CDR3 nucleotide sequence: TGTGCCAGCAGCGACCAGTCGGTTAGCAATCAGCCCCAGCATTTT. This encodes CASSDQSVSNQPQHF.